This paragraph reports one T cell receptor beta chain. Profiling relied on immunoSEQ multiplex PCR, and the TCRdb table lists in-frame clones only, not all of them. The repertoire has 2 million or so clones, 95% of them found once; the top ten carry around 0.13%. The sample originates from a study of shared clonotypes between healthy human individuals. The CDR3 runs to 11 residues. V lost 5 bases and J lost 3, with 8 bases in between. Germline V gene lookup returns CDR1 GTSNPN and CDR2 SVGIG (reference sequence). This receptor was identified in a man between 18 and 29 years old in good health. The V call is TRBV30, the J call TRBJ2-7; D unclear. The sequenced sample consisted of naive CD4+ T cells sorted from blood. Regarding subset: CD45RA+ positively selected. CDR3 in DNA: TGTGCCTGGGCCGAGATCTACGAGCAGTACTTC. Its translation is CAWAEIYEQYF.